This T cell receptor (beta chain) was documented in a study of PD-1 blockade in classical Hodgkin lymphoma. At the level of the study: On a schedule of every 2 weeks, patients received nivolumab 3 mg/kg intravenously. Overall study results and limits: Exclusion applied to patients who initiated nivolumab less than 1 year following ASCT.

Trimming left V 6 bases short and J 10 bases short, with 7 bases between. The CDR3 runs 11 residues. Germline V gene lookup returns CDR1 LNHDA and CDR2 SQIVND (reference sequence). Clones were read by immunoSEQ multiplex PCR, and TCRdb kept only the in-frame ones, dropping some. The repertoire holds tens of thousands of clones, with roughly 88% as singletons. Each and every patient relapsed after autologous stem cell transplantation, and patients got differing brentuximab vedotin exposure. Complete response, partial response or progressive disease was each patient's best response. Worth noting for this clone: Its specificity is unknown.

This receptor was taken from a human donor with classical Hodgkin lymphoma. This chain uses TRBV19 with TRBJ2-6; no clear D gene. Specimen: peripheral blood mononuclear cells (PBMCs), collected before the second cycle of nivolumab. The CDR3 coding sequence is TGTGCCAGTAGCGTAGGGAACGTCCTGACTTTC. Translating it yields CASSVGNVLTF.